This T cell receptor (beta chain) was profiled in a study of blood T cell repertoires in COVID-19. In the study overall: The United States, Italy and Spain supplied acute and convalescent COVID-19 samples. From T cells, B-cell-depleted T cells, or PBMCs came the material, which was cDNA or gDNA.

Germline CDR1 LNHDA, CDR2 SQIVND (reference sequence). V lost 3 bases to trimming and J lost 1 base, with 9 bases between them. This CDR3 is built from 14 residues. Original processing methods: Amplified reference gene primers provided the basis for estimating nucleated cell counts. TCRdb's copy holds only in-frame clones and misses some; the assay was immunoSEQ multiplex PCR. That table is the source of V, J and clone size, and D and trimming were worked out from the DNA. The sample contains tens of thousands of clones, roughly nine tenths of which appear only once. The chain joins TRBV19 to TRBJ1-1; TRBD1 might be the D (5 bases). The TCR sequence derives from a man older than 75 in a cohort sampled during active COVID-19. The sequenced sample consisted of peripheral blood. CDR3 in amino acids: CASSMGLPNTEAFF. In DNA form, the CDR3 reads TGTGCCAGTAGTATGGGACTCCCGAACACTGAAGCTTTCTTT. The complete variable domain, with remaining parts taken from reference TRBV19 and TRBJ1-1, reads DGGITQSPKYLFRKEGQNVTLSCEQNLNHDAMYWYRQDPGQGLRLIYYSQIVNDFQKGDIAEGYSVSREKKESFPLTVTSAQKNPTAFYLCASSMGLPNTEAFFGQGTRLTVV.